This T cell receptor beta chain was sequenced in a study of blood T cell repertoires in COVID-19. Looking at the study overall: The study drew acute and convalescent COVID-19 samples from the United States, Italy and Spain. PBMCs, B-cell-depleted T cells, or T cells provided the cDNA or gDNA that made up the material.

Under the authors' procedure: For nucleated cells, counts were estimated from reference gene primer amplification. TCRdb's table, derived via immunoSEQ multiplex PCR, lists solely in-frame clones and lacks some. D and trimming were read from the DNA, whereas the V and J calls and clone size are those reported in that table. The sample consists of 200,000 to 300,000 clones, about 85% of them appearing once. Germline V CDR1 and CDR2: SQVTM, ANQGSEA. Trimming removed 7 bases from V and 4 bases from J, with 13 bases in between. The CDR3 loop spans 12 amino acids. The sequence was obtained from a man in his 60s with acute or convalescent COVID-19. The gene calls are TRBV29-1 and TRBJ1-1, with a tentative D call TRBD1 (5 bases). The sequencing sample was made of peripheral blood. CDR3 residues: CSARQLGTEAFF. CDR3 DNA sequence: TGCAGCGCCAGACAGCTAGGCACTGAAGCTTTCTTT.